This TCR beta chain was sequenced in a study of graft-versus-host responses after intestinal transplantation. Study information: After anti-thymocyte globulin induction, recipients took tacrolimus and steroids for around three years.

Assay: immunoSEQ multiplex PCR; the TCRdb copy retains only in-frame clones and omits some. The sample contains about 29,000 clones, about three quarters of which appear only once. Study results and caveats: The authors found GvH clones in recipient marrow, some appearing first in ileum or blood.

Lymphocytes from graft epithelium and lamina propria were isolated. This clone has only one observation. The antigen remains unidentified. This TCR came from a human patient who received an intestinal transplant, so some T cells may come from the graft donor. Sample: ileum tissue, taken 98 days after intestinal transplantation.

CDR3 nucleotide sequence: TGTGCCAGCAGCACCCCCCGGGGCGAGCAGTACTTC. This translates into CASSTPRGEQYF. The chain uses TRBV7-8 and TRBJ2-5; D possibly corresponds to TRBD2 (5 bases). Judging by the DNA end, TRBJ2-7 fits better; the J call may be wrong. The germline V gene encodes CDR1 SGHVS and CDR2 FQNEAQ. CDR3 length: 12 residues.